This T cell receptor (beta chain) came from a study of prognosis after radiotherapy for stage I lung cancer (dated by TCRdb to 2020 to 2023). For the wider study: About 20 stage I NSCLC patients were enrolled in Nanjing, China, between 2018 and 2019. About twelve patients had adenocarcinoma and seven had squamous cell carcinoma as the tumor histology. Peripheral blood TCR beta repertoires were profiled in stage I NSCLC patients before and after stereotactic body radiotherapy, and the repertoires were related to distant failure. Concurrent therapy was not administered to any patient alongside SBRT. The study took one blood sample before SBRT and one after SBRT from each of 20 or so patients and sequenced all 40 or so samples. The cohort comprised roughly 13 men and roughly 6 women with a median age of roughly 75 years, ranging from about 53 to 90 years. Every patient was regarded as medically inoperable, because of comorbidities in about twelve cases and refusal of surgery in roughly 7 cases. The patients included approximately 14 who had newly diagnosed primary stage I lung tumors, along with about 5 others who had oligometastatic NSCLC after their primary tumor had been surgically resected. Distant metastases were developed by four of the 19 patients after SBRT, at a median of roughly 7 months, whereas no significant progression was observed in the other 15 patients. SBRT was given in 3 to 5 fractions with a biologically effective dose of at least 100 Gy, using image-guided IMRT or VMAT.

This clonotype was recorded many times. Its specific antigen is unknown. Nothing much larger sits one base from this clone, and base qualities are not available. All patients had node-negative disease on CT and PET/CT, and none had a history of other malignancies or prior chemotherapy or radiotherapy. At each of the two time points, around 5.7 milliliters of peripheral venous blood were collected into EDTA tubes. Ficoll-Paque Plus density-gradient centrifugation was used to isolate PBMCs. Right after collection, samples were kept at -80 degrees C until analysis. Study-wide conclusions, independent of this receptor: None of the reported P values were adjusted for multiple comparisons. The study was limited by its small cohort and short follow-up, and the findings require independent validation. TRBV and TRBJ usage frequencies reportedly varied with metastasis status, involving two V genes at baseline and about 10 V and two J genes after SBRT. No determination of tumor specificity was made for expanded TCR clones. Unique TCR clone counts fell after SBRT (median about 9,800 before versus several thousand after; Wilcoxon paired P=0.011). Post-SBRT Shannon entropy and its change from baseline were lower in patients who developed distant metastases; baseline Shannon entropy was not associated with metastases.

The TCR beta CDR3 region was amplified from genomic DNA by two rounds of multiplex PCR. The first PCR round used primers specific to each TRBV and TRBJ gene, with sequences filed in Chinese patent CN105087789A. Universal primers were used in the second round of PCR. The Roche High Pure PCR Template Preparation Kit was used to extract genomic DNA from frozen PBMCs. Libraries were sequenced paired-end with 151 bp reads on an Illumina HiSeq 3000. Regarding the original processing steps: CutAdapt was used to discard raw reads that did not contain the multiplex PCR primer sequences. Using PEAR, the high-quality paired reads were merged into contigs. MiXCR assigned TRB V, D and J gene segments to each contig by aligning to reference sequences. CDR3 sequences were clustered by base quality and sequence similarity to remove sequencing errors. Diversity was measured as Shannon entropy normalized by the natural log of productive TCR sequence number. Clonality was defined as one minus Shannon entropy divided by the natural log of the number of unique clonotypes. Using the Youden index from ROC curves, the researchers picked the repertoire-metric cut-offs for progression-free survival, and all analyses were carried out in R 3.5.3. The public reads were reprocessed in TCRdb via fastp at Q25 and MiXCR, keeping in-frame beta chains. Rows merge per CDR3 protein into single entries with the most common DNA and genes. TCRdb's processing, not the study's, gives the V and J calls here. The table for this sample lists fewer than 65,000 distinct CDR3 sequences; about a third of them were counted only once. The ten top clones hold approximately 8.3% of the sample.

The junction shows trimming of 3 bases on V and 4 bases on J, plus 12 bases between the germline ends. The germline V gene provides CDR1 MDHEN and CDR2 SYDVKM. Reading from cysteine to phenylalanine, the CDR3 counts 14 amino acids. Just CDR3 DNA is preserved here, 42 bases in frame from base 1. This sequence was found in a donor aged 50 or older with non-small cell lung cancer. Material: PBMCs, obtained before or after stereotactic body radiation therapy (not recorded which). This chain joins TRBV28 to TRBJ1-1; perhaps TRBD1 is the D gene, with 5 bases matching. CDR3 loop: CASSFGGWTTEAFF. The nucleotides are TGTGCCAGCAGTTTCGGGGGTTGGACCACTGAAGCTTTCTTT.